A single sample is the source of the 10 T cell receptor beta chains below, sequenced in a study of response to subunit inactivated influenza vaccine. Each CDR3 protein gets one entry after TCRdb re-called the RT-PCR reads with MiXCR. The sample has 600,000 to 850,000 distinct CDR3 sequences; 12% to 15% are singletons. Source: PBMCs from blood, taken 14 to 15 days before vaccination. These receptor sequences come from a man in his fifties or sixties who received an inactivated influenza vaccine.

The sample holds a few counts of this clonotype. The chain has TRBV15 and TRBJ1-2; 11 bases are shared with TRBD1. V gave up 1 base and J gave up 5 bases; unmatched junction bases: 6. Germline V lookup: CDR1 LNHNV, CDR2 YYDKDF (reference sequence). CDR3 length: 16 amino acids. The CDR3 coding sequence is TGTGCCACCAGCAGAGCTGGACAGGGGGCAGGTTATGGCTACACCTTC. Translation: CATSRAGQGAGYGYTF.

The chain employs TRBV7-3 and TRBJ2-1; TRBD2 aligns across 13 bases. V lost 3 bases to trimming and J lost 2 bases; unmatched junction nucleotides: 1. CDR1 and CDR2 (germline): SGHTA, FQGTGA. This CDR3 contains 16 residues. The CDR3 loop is CASSFGTSGTYNEQFF. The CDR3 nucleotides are TGTGCCAGCAGCTTCGGGACTAGCGGGACCTACAATGAGCAGTTCTTC. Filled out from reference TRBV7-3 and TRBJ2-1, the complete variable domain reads GAGVSQTPSNKVTEKGKYVELRCDPISGHTALYWYRQSLGQGPEFLIYFQGTGAADDSGLPNDRFFAVRPEGSVSTLKIQRTERGDSAVYLCASSFGTSGTYNEQFFGPGTRLTVL.

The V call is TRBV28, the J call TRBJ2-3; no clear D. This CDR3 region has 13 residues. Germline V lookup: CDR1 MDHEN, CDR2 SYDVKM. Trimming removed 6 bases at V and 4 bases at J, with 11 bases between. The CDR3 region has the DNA TGTGCCAGCAGCGGATATGGGGCAGATACGCAGTATTTT. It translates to CASSGYGADTQYF.

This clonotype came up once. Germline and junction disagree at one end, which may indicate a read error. The chain's CDR3 is CASGLLETQYF. The DNA for the CDR3 is TGTGCCAGCGGTTTACTGGAGACCCAGTACTTC. The genes are TRBV12-3 or TRBV12-4 and TRBJ2-5; D is uncertain. The CDR3 runs to 11 residues.

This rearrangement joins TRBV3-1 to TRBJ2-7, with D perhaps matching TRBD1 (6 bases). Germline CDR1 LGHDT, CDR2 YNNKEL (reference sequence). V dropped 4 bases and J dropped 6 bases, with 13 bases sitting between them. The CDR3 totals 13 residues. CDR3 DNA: TGTGCCAGCAGCCGACATGACAGGATCGAGCAGTACTTC. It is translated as CASSRHDRIEQYF.

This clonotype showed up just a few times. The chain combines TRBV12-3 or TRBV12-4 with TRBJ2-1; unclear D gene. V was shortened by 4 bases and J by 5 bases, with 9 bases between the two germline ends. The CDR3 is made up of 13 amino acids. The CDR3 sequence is CASSSHHDNEQFF. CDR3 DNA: TGTGCCAGCAGTTCCCACCACGACAATGAGCAGTTCTTC.

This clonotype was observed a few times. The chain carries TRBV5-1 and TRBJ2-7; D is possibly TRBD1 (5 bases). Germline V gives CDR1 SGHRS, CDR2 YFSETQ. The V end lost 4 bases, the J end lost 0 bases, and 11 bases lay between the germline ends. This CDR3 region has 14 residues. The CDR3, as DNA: TGCGCCAGCAGCCCGGACACAAACTCCTACGAGCAGTACTTC. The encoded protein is CASSPDTNSYEQYF.

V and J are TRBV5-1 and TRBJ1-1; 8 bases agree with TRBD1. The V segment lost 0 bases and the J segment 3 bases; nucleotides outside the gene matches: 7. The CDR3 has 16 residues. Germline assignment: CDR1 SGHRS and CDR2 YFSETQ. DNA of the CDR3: TGCGCCAGCAGCTTGGGGTCAGGGGGCGCGGACACTGAAGCTTTCTTT. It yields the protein CASSLGSGGADTEAFF.

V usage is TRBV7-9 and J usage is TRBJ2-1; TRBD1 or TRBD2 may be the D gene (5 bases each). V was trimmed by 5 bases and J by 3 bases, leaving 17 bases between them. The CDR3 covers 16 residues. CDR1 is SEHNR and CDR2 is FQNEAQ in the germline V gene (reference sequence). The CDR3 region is CASSPPGARLYNEQFF. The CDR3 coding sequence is TGTGCCAGCAGCCCCCCCGGGGCCCGGCTCTACAATGAGCAGTTCTTC. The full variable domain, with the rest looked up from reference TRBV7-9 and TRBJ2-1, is DTGVSQNPRHKITKRGQNVTFRCDPISEHNRLYWYRQTLGQGPEFLTYFQNEAQLEKSRLLSDRFSAERPKGSFSTLEIQRTEQGDSAMYLCASSPPGARLYNEQFFGPGTRLTVL.

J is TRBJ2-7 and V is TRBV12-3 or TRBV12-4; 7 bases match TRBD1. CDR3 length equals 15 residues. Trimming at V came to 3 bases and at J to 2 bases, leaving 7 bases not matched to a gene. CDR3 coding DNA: TGTGCCAGCAGTTTGGACCGGGACAGCACCTACGAGCAGTACTTC. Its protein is CASSLDRDSTYEQYF.